A selection of T cell receptor beta chains follows, all from one sample in a study of blood T cell repertoires in COVID-19. Here immunoSEQ multiplex PCR was the method, and the copy in TCRdb shows in-frame clones only, minus some. The sample gives some 120,000 clones, about 80% of which show up once; 37% is in the top ten. What was sequenced was peripheral blood. The origin of the receptors is a middle-aged man with active or convalescent COVID-19. The CDR3 runs from the conserved cysteine through the conserved F or W. A D gene is named only where the DNA matches it firmly. Size tells how often a clone was seen (once, few, many) or the class of an expanded clone, and some rows leave it out.

v_gene: TRBV6-2/TRBV6-3; d_gene: -; j_gene: TRBJ1-5; abundance: -; CDR3nt: TGTGCCAGCAGCCACGGTGACAGTTTTAATCAGCCCCAGCATTTT; CDR3aa: CASSHGDSFNQPQHF
v_gene: TRBV28; d_gene: TRBD2; j_gene: TRBJ2-3; abundance: -; CDR3nt: TGTGCCAGCAGTCCGATCCAGCGGGGGGCCGGAGATACGCAGTATTTT; CDR3aa: CASSPIQRGAGDTQYF
v_gene: TRBV2; d_gene: TRBD2; j_gene: TRBJ2-4; abundance: -; CDR3nt: TGTGCCAGCAGCCGAAAGGTAGCGGGAGGCGCCAAAAACATTCAGTACTTC; CDR3aa: CASSRKVAGGAKNIQYF
v_gene: TRBV20-1; d_gene: -; j_gene: TRBJ1-5; abundance: -; CDR3nt: TGCAGTGCTAGTGGGGGCGGGGGCCAGCCCCAGCATTTT; CDR3aa: CSASGGGGQPQHF
v_gene: TRBV5-6; d_gene: TRBD1; j_gene: TRBJ2-7; abundance: -; CDR3nt: TGTGCCAGCAGCCAACTGGACAGGGGTTACGAGCAGTACTTC; CDR3aa: CASSQLDRGYEQYF
v_gene: TRBV7-8; d_gene: TRBD1; j_gene: TRBJ1-2; abundance: -; CDR3nt: TGTGCCAGCAGCTTAGGGACAGGGACCAACTATGGCTACACCTTC; CDR3aa: CASSLGTGTNYGYTF
v_gene: TRBV5-1; d_gene: TRBD1; j_gene: TRBJ1-5; abundance: -; CDR3nt: TGCGCCAGCAGCTCCGGGACAGGGGGCTATAGCAATCAGCCCCAGCATTTT; CDR3aa: CASSSGTGGYSNQPQHF
v_gene: TRBV4-3; d_gene: -; j_gene: TRBJ1-3; abundance: few; CDR3nt: TGCGCCAGCAGCCAAGGAACGGGGGACGGCCGAAACACCATATATTTT; CDR3aa: CASSQGTGDGRNTIYF
v_gene: TRBV6-5; d_gene: -; j_gene: TRBJ1-1; abundance: -; CDR3nt: TGTGCCCCCCCAGGGGATGGCACTGAAGCTTTCTTT; CDR3aa: CAPPGDGTEAFF
v_gene: TRBV6-2/TRBV6-3; d_gene: TRBD2; j_gene: TRBJ2-1; abundance: -; CDR3nt: TGTGCCAGCAGTTACCCGGGGGGGTCGTACAATGAGCAGTTCTTC; CDR3aa: CASSYPGGSYNEQFF
v_gene: TRBV19; d_gene: TRBD1; j_gene: TRBJ1-1; abundance: -; CDR3nt: TGTGCCAGTAGGTCGCGGACAGGATCGTTCTCCGGGTACACTGAAGCTTTCTTT; CDR3aa: CASRSRTGSFSGYTEAFF
v_gene: TRBV2; d_gene: -; j_gene: TRBJ2-2; abundance: -; CDR3nt: TGTGCCAGCAGTGGGCCAGGGCGAACCGGGGAGCTGTTTTTT; CDR3aa: CASSGPGRTGELFF
v_gene: TRBV1; d_gene: -; j_gene: TRBJ2-2; abundance: -; CDR3nt: TGCACCAGCAGCCAAGATAGGCGGATAGGCACCGGGGAGCTGTTTTTT; CDR3aa: CTSSQDRRIGTGELFF
v_gene: TRBV7-2; d_gene: -; j_gene: TRBJ1-1; abundance: -; CDR3nt: TGTGCCAGCAGCTTCACAGGGAAGAACACTGAAGCTTTCTTT; CDR3aa: CASSFTGKNTEAFF
v_gene: TRBV28; d_gene: TRBD1; j_gene: TRBJ1-2; abundance: -; CDR3nt: TGTGCCAGCACTACGTCCGGGACAGGGAATACCTATGGCTACACCTTC; CDR3aa: CASTTSGTGNTYGYTF
v_gene: TRBV3-1/TRBV3-2; d_gene: -; j_gene: TRBJ1-5; abundance: -; CDR3nt: TGTGCCAGCAGCCGACAGGCGGATCAGCCCCAGCATTTT; CDR3aa: CASSRQADQPQHF
v_gene: TRBV9; d_gene: TRBD1; j_gene: TRBJ2-3; abundance: -; CDR3nt: TGTGCCAGCAGCGTAGGGGGGACAGGGGGCCCAGATACGCAGTATTTT; CDR3aa: CASSVGGTGGPDTQYF
v_gene: TRBV28; d_gene: -; j_gene: TRBJ1-2; abundance: once; CDR3nt: TGTGCCAGCTTGGTTCTTACGGGGGTTGGTGGCTACACCTTC; CDR3aa: CASLVLTGVGGYTF
v_gene: TRBV24-1; d_gene: -; j_gene: TRBJ2-1; abundance: -; CDR3nt: TGTGCCACCAGTGATCCGACATCCTACAATGAGCAGTTCTTC; CDR3aa: CATSDPTSYNEQFF
v_gene: TRBV12-2; d_gene: -; j_gene: TRBJ1-5; abundance: -; CDR3nt: TGTGCAAGTCGCCTGTCCATGACCGGAGAACAAAAAAGGGGTATCAACAATCAGCCCCAGCATTTT; CDR3aa: CASRLSMTGEQKRGINNQPQHF
v_gene: TRBV6-4; d_gene: TRBD2; j_gene: TRBJ2-1; abundance: few; CDR3nt: TGTGCCAGCACCGAAATAGCGGGGGATAATAATGAGCAGTTCTTC; CDR3aa: CASTEIAGDNNEQFF
v_gene: TRBV6-5; d_gene: -; j_gene: TRBJ1-1; abundance: -; CDR3nt: TGTGCCAGCAGACCAGCTCCGGACAGTTTGTATGCTTTCTTT; CDR3aa: CASRPAPDSLYAFF
v_gene: TRBV6-2/TRBV6-3; d_gene: -; j_gene: TRBJ2-7; abundance: -; CDR3nt: TGTGCCAGCAGCCCTATTGGGCCCTACGAGCAGTACTTC; CDR3aa: CASSPIGPYEQYF
v_gene: TRBV30; d_gene: -; j_gene: TRBJ1-5; abundance: few; CDR3nt: TGTGCCTGGAGTCCGGTAGGGGTCCAGCCCCAGCATTTT; CDR3aa: CAWSPVGVQPQHF
v_gene: TRBV3-1/TRBV3-2; d_gene: -; j_gene: TRBJ2-7; abundance: -; CDR3nt: TGTGCCAGCAGCCATCGTCACTCCGTCGAGCAGTACTTC; CDR3aa: CASSHRHSVEQYF
v_gene: TRBV30; d_gene: TRBD2; j_gene: TRBJ2-3; abundance: few; CDR3nt: TGTGCCTGGCTCACTAGCGGGACGGATACGCAGTATTTT; CDR3aa: CAWLTSGTDTQYF
v_gene: TRBV9; d_gene: TRBD1; j_gene: TRBJ1-2; abundance: -; CDR3nt: TGTGCCAGCAGCTTCCGGGACAGGGAAGGCTACACCTTC; CDR3aa: CASSFRDREGYTF
v_gene: TRBV30; d_gene: -; j_gene: TRBJ1-5; abundance: -; CDR3nt: TGTGCCTGGGGCTCGGGGTCGGGCCAGCCCCAGCATTTT; CDR3aa: CAWGSGSGQPQHF
v_gene: TRBV9; d_gene: TRBD1; j_gene: TRBJ1-5; abundance: -; CDR3nt: TGTGCCAGCAGCCCGGGGGGGGACAGTCAGCCCCAGCATTTT; CDR3aa: CASSPGGDSQPQHF
v_gene: TRBV7-2; d_gene: -; j_gene: TRBJ1-1; abundance: -; CDR3nt: TGTGCCAGCAGCCTCGGACAATCCCTTGCTGAAGCTTTCTTT; CDR3aa: CASSLGQSLAEAFF
v_gene: TRBV19; d_gene: -; j_gene: TRBJ1-5; abundance: -; CDR3nt: TGTGCCAGTAGTAGGCTCGGAGGTCAGCCCCAGCATTTT; CDR3aa: CASSRLGGQPQHF
v_gene: TRBV28; d_gene: TRBD1; j_gene: TRBJ2-7; abundance: -; CDR3nt: TGTGCCAGCAGAAGGACAGGGGGGTCCTACGAGCAGTACTTC; CDR3aa: CASRRTGGSYEQYF
v_gene: TRBV12-5; d_gene: TRBD1; j_gene: TRBJ2-7; abundance: -; CDR3nt: TGTGCTAGTGGTTTGGGGACAGGGGGGCACGAGCAGTACTTC; CDR3aa: CASGLGTGGHEQYF
v_gene: TRBV5-1; d_gene: -; j_gene: TRBJ1-2; abundance: -; CDR3nt: TGCGCCAGCAGCCCGCGGGCAGGGGATGGCTACACCTTC; CDR3aa: CASSPRAGDGYTF
v_gene: TRBV13; d_gene: -; j_gene: TRBJ2-7; abundance: -; CDR3nt: TGTGCCAGCAGCGCCCAAATCCGGGACAACTACGAGCAGTACTTC; CDR3aa: CASSAQIRDNYEQYF
v_gene: TRBV4-1; d_gene: -; j_gene: TRBJ2-1; abundance: once; CDR3nt: TGCGCCAGCAGCCAAGATGGGACACTGACCTACAATGAGCAGTTCTTC; CDR3aa: CASSQDGTLTYNEQFF
v_gene: TRBV7-2; d_gene: -; j_gene: TRBJ1-6; abundance: once; CDR3nt: TGTGCCAGCAGCTTGACGACAGTCCACGGCTCCTATAATTCACCCCTCCACTTT; CDR3aa: CASSLTTVHGSYNSPLHF
v_gene: TRBV20-1; d_gene: -; j_gene: TRBJ2-7; abundance: few; CDR3nt: TGCAGTGCTAGATCGGGGTTCGAGCAGTACTTC; CDR3aa: CSARSGFEQYF
v_gene: TRBV7-9; d_gene: -; j_gene: TRBJ2-3; abundance: few; CDR3nt: TGTGCCAGCGAAAAAAAGCGCACGACAGATACGCAGTATTTT; CDR3aa: CASEKKRTTDTQYF
v_gene: TRBV5-1; d_gene: -; j_gene: TRBJ1-6; abundance: few; CDR3nt: TGCGCCAGCAGCGGGCTGGATAATTCACCCCTCCACTTT; CDR3aa: CASSGLDNSPLHF
v_gene: TRBV5-1; d_gene: -; j_gene: TRBJ1-3; abundance: -; CDR3nt: TGCGCCAGCAGCTTCGGACAGAATAGAGACACCATATATTTT; CDR3aa: CASSFGQNRDTIYF
v_gene: TRBV10-3; d_gene: -; j_gene: TRBJ2-5; abundance: -; CDR3nt: TGTGCCATCAGTAGACAGCAAGAGACCCAGTACTTC; CDR3aa: CAISRQQETQYF
v_gene: TRBV30; d_gene: -; j_gene: TRBJ1-5; abundance: once; CDR3nt: TGTGCCTGGAGTGTTTCTGACACCCCAAATCAGCCCCAGCATTTT; CDR3aa: CAWSVSDTPNQPQHF
v_gene: TRBV15; d_gene: -; j_gene: TRBJ1-3; abundance: -; CDR3nt: TGTGCCACCAGCAGAGAAGGGGGAGGAAACACCATATATTTT; CDR3aa: CATSREGGGNTIYF
v_gene: TRBV4-1; d_gene: -; j_gene: TRBJ1-5; abundance: -; CDR3nt: TGCGCCAGCAGCCTAGAGGCCCGACGGGCAGGGCGACAGCCCCAGCATTTT; CDR3aa: CASSLEARRAGRQPQHF
v_gene: TRBV28; d_gene: -; j_gene: TRBJ2-7; abundance: -; CDR3nt: TGTGCCAGCAGCCCCTGGACAAACTCCTACGAGCAGTACTTC; CDR3aa: CASSPWTNSYEQYF
v_gene: TRBV2; d_gene: -; j_gene: TRBJ1-2; abundance: -; CDR3nt: TGTGCCAGCACCTCAGGGGTTGGTGGCTACACCTTC; CDR3aa: CASTSGVGGYTF
v_gene: TRBV3-1/TRBV3-2; d_gene: -; j_gene: TRBJ1-3; abundance: few; CDR3nt: TGTGCCAGCAGCCAAGACTTAACTGGAAACACCATATATTTT; CDR3aa: CASSQDLTGNTIYF
v_gene: TRBV4-2; d_gene: -; j_gene: TRBJ1-4; abundance: -; CDR3nt: TGTGCCAGCAGCCAAGATCTTGCAGGGAGGTATGAAAAACTGTTTTTT; CDR3aa: CASSQDLAGRYEKLFF
v_gene: TRBV29-1; d_gene: TRBD2; j_gene: TRBJ2-5; abundance: -; CDR3nt: TGCAGCGTTAGGGGACTAGAGGTAGAGACCCAGTACTTC; CDR3aa: CSVRGLEVETQYF
v_gene: TRBV3-1/TRBV3-2; d_gene: -; j_gene: TRBJ1-4; abundance: -; CDR3nt: TGTGCCAGCAGCCCGACAGTGCGTGAAGAAAAACTGTTTTTT; CDR3aa: CASSPTVREEKLFF
v_gene: TRBV7-3; d_gene: -; j_gene: TRBJ2-1; abundance: -; CDR3nt: TGTGCCAGCAGCTTCCCCGGGGGAATGAACAATGAGCAGTTCTTC; CDR3aa: CASSFPGGMNNEQFF
v_gene: TRBV12-5; d_gene: -; j_gene: TRBJ2-3; abundance: few; CDR3nt: TGTGCTAGTGGTTTGGGACAGACTAGCACAGATACGCAGTATTTT; CDR3aa: CASGLGQTSTDTQYF
v_gene: TRBV18; d_gene: -; j_gene: TRBJ1-5; abundance: -; CDR3nt: TGTGCCAGCTCACCACCAGTGAACACCCATAGCAATCAGCCCCAGCATTTT; CDR3aa: CASSPPVNTHSNQPQHF